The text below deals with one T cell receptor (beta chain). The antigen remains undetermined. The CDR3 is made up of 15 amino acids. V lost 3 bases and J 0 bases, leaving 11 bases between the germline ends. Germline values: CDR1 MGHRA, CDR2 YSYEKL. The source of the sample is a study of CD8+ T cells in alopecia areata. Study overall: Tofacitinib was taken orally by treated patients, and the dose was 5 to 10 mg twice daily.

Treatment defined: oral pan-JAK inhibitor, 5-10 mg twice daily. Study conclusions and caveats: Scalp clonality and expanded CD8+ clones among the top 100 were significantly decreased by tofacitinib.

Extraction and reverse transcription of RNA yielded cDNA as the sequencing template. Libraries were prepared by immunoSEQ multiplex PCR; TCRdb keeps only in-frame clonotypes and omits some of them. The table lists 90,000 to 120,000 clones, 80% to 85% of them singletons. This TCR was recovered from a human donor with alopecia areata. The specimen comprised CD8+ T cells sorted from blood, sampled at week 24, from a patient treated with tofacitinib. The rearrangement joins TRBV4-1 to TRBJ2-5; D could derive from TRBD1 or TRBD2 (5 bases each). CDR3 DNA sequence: TGCGCCAGCAGCCAGGGGCCGGGACACCAAGAGACCCAGTACTTC. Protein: CASSQGPGHQETQYF.